The clone carrying this T cell receptor (beta chain) was counted only a few times. The data belong to a study of blood T cell repertoires in COVID-19. Study-level information: The United States, Italy and Spain provided the acute and convalescent COVID-19 samples. The analysed material was cDNA or gDNA that came from T cells, B-cell-depleted T cells, or PBMCs.

Original processing notes: From reference gene primer amplification, estimates of nucleated cell counts were derived. The protocol was immunoSEQ multiplex PCR, while the TCRdb copy is restricted to in-frame clones and leaves out a portion. V and J calls and clone size follow that table, whereas D and trimming were derived from the DNA. Counted here are roughly 230,000 clones, 65% to 85% occurring once; the ten biggest clones make up less than 5.5%. Germline CDR1 MNHEY, CDR2 SVGAGI. V lost 4 bases, J lost 5 bases, and 8 bases stayed unmatched. This CDR3 has 15 residues. V usage is TRBV6-5 and J usage is TRBJ1-1, with 9 bases lining up with TRBD1. Sequencing was performed on peripheral blood. The TCR was taken from a man aged 50 or older with active or convalescent COVID-19. The CDR3 reads CASSSKQGAPTEAFF. CDR3 bases: TGTGCCAGCAGTTCCAAACAGGGGGCGCCTACTGAAGCTTTCTTT.